This TCR beta chain was profiled in a study of CD4 and CD8 cells across lung adenocarcinoma regions. Each CDR3 protein gets one entry after TCRdb re-called the PCR reads with MiXCR. The sample consists of 22,000 or so distinct CDR3 sequences, roughly half of them appearing once. Donors had localized lung adenocarcinoma, a non-small cell lung cancer. V was pared by 1 base and J by 4 bases, with 4 bases between. CDR3 length: 12 residues. Germline CDR1 SGHRS, CDR2 YFSETQ. V is TRBV5-1 and J is TRBJ2-3, with D uncertain. The sequenced sample consisted of CD8+ T cells from the center of a lung tumor. The receptor was derived from a female donor with lung adenocarcinoma. The CD4 and CD8 labels of this study may be unreliable. The CDR3: CASSLWADTQYF. The CDR3 coding sequence is TGCGCCAGCAGCTTGTGGGCAGATACGCAGTATTTT.